This T cell receptor (beta chain) emerged from a study of T cell responses to AZD1222 COVID-19 vaccine. The study, taken as a whole, reports: Unmutated variant regions are reportedly targeted by nearly half of spike-specific TCRs. Only after the peak T cell response were repertoires sampled. Once two AZD1222 doses were given, Spike-specific TCR breadth and depth went up.

Samples with a second dose at about 4 or about 12 weeks were pooled together. As concerns this clone: Antigen unknown.

Clones were read by immunoSEQ multiplex PCR, and TCRdb kept only the in-frame ones, dropping some. This sample has more than 80,000 clones; 90% to 95% occur once, and the top ten carry around 3.2%. The sample was peripheral blood, taken 28 days after the second AZD1222 dose. The receptor comes from an adult who received the AZD1222 COVID-19 vaccine.

CDR3 DNA sequence: TGTGCCAGCAGCGTGGCTCCAGGAGAGACCCAGTACTTC. Protein product: CASSVAPGETQYF. The V gene is TRBV7-8, the J gene TRBJ2-5; D not resolved. The CDR3 totals 13 residues. Germline CDR1 and CDR2: SGHVS and FQNEAQ. Trimming took off 5 bases at V and 4 bases at J, with 11 bases between the two ends.